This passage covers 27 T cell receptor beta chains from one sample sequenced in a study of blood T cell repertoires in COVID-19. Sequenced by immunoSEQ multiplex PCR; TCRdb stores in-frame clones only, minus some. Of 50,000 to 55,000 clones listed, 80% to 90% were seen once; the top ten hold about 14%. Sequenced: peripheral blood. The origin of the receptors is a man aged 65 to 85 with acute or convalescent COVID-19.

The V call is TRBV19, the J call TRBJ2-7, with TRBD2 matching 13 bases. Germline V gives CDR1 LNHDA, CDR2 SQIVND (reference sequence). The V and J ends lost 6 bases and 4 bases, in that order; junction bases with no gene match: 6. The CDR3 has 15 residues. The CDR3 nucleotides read TGTGCCAGTAGATCACGGACTAGCGGGAGTTACGAGCAGTACTTC. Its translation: CASRSRTSGSYEQYF. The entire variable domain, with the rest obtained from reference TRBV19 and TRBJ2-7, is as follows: DGGITQSPKYLFRKEGQNVTLSCEQNLNHDAMYWYRQDPGQGLRLIYYSQIVNDFQKGDIAEGYSVSREKKESFPLTVTSAQKNPTAFYLCASRSRTSGSYEQYFGPGTRLTVT.

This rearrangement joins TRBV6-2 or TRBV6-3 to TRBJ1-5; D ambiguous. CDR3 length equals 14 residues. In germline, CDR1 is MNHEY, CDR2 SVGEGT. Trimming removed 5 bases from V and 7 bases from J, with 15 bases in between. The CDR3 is CASSNLQRGQPQHF. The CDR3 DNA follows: TGTGCCAGCAGTAACCTGCAGAGAGGGCAGCCCCAGCATTTT.

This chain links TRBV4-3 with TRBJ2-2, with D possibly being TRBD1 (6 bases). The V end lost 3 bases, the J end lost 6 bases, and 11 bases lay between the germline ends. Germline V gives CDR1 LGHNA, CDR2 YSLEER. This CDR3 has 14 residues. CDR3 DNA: TGCGCCAGCAGCCACACACAGGGTTCCGGGGAGCTGTTTTTT. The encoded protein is CASSHTQGSGELFF.

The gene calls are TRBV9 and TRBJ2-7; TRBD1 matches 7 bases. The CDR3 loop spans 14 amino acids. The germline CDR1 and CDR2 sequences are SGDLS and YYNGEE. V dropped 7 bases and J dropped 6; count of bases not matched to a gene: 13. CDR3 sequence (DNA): TGTGCCAGCTCTAAGGGCGAGGGGGCGTTCGAGCAGTACTTC. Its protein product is CASSKGEGAFEQYF.

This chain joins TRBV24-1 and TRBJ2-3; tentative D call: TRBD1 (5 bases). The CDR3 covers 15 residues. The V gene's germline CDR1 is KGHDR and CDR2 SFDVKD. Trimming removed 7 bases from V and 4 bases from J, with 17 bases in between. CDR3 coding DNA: TGTGCCACCAGCCCATTAGGGGCGGCCCCAGATACGCAGTATTTT. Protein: CATSPLGAAPDTQYF.

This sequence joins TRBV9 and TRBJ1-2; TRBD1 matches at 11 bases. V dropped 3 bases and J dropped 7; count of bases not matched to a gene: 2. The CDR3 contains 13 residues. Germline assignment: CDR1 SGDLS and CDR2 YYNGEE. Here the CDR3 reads CASSAGQGAGYTF. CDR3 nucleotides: TGTGCCAGCAGCGCCGGACAGGGGGCTGGCTACACCTTC. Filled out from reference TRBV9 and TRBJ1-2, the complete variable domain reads DSGVTQTPKHLITATGQRVTLRCSPRSGDLSVYWYQQSLDQGLQFLIQYYNGEERAKGNILERFSAQQFPDLHSELNLSSLELGDSALYFCASSAGQGAGYTFGSGTRLTVV.

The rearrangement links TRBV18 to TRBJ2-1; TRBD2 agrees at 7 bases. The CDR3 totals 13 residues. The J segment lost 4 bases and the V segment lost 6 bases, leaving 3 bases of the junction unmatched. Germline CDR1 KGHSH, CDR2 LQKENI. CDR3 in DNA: TGTGCCAGCTCCACTAGCGCATACAATGAGCAGTTCTTC. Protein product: CASSTSAYNEQFF.

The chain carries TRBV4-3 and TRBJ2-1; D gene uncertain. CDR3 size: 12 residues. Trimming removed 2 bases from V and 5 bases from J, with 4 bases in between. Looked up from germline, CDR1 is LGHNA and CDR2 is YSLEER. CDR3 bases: TGCGCCAGCAGCCAATCAAACAATGAGCAGTTCTTC. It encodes CASSQSNNEQFF.

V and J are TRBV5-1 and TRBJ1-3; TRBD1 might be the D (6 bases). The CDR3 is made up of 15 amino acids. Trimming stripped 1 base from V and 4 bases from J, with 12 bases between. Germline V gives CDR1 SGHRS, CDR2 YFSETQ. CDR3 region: CASSLNGGTGNTIYF. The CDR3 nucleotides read TGCGCCAGCAGCTTGAATGGGGGCACGGGAAACACCATATATTTT.

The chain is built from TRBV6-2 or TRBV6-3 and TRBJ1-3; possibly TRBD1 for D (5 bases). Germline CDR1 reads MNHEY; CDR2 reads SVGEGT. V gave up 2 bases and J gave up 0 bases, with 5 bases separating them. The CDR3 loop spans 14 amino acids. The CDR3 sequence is CASSYGASGNTIYF. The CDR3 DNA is TGTGCCAGCAGTTACGGGGCCTCTGGAAACACCATATATTTT.

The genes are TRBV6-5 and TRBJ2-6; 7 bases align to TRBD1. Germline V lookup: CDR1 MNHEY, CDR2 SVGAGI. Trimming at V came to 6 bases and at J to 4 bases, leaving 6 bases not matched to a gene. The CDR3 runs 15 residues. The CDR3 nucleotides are TGTGCCAGCAGCGACAGGGCGTACGGGGCCAACGTCCTGACTTTC. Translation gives CASSDRAYGANVLTF.

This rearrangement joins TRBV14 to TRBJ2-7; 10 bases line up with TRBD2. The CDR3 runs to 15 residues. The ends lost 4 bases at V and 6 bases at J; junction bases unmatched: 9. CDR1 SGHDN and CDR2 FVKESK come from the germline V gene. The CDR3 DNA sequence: TGTGCCAGCAGCCCACTAGCGGGATTCGTGGGCGAGCAGTACTTC. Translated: CASSPLAGFVGEQYF.

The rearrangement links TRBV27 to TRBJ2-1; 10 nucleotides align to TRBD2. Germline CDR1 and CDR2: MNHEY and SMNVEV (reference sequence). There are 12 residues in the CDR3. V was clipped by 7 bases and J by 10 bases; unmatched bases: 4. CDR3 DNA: TGTGCCAGCATCACACTAGCGGGGGAGCAGTTCTTC. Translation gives CASITLAGEQFF.

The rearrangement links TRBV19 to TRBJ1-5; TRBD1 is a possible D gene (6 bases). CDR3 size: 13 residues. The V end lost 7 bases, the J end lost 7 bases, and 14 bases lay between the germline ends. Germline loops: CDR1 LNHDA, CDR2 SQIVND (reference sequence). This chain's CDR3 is CASTRGSEQPQHF. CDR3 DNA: TGTGCCAGTACCAGGGGCTCGGAGCAGCCCCAGCATTTT.

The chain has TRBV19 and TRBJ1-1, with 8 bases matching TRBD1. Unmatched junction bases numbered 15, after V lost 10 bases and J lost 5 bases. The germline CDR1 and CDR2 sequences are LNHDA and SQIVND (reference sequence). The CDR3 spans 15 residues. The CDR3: CATGTGGLPRTEAFF. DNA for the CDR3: TGTGCCACCGGGACAGGAGGTTTGCCGAGGACTGAAGCTTTCTTT.

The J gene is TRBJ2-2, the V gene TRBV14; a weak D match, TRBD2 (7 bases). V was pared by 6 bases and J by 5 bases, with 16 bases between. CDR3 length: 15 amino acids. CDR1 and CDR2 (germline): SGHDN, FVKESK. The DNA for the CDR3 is TGTGCCAGCAGTCGTGAGGGGGGGATTACCGGGGAGCTGTTTTTT. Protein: CASSREGGITGELFF.

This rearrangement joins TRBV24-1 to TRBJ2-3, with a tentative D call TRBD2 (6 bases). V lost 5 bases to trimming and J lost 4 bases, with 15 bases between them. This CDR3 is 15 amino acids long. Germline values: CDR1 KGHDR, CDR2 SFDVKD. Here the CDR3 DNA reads TGTGCCACCAGTGGTCGACTAGGGTTGGCAGATACGCAGTATTTT. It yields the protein CATSGRLGLADTQYF.

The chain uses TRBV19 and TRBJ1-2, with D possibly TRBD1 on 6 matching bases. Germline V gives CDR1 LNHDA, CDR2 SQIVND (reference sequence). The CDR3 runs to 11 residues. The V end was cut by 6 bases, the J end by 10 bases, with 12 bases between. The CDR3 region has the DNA TGTGCCAGTAGACACGGACAGCTCTACACCTTC. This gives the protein CASRHGQLYTF.

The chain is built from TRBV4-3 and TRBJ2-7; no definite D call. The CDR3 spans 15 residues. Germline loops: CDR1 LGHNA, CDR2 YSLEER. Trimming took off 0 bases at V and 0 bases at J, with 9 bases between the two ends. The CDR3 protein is CASSQDSGLSYEQYF. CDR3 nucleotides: TGCGCCAGCAGCCAAGATTCTGGGCTCTCCTACGAGCAGTACTTC.

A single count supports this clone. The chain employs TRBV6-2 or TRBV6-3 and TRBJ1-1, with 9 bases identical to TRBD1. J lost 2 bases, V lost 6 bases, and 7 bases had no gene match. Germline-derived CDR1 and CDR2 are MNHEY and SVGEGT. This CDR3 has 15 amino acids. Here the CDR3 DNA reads TGTGCCAGCAGCTCCCTACAGGGGGCAAACACTGAAGCTTTCTTT. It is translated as CASSSLQGANTEAFF.

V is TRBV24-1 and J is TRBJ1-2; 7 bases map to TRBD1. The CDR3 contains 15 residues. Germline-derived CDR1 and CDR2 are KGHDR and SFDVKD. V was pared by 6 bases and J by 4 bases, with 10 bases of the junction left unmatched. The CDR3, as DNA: TGTGCCACCAGTTCGAGTTGGGACAGCATCTATGGCTACACCTTC. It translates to CATSSSWDSIYGYTF.

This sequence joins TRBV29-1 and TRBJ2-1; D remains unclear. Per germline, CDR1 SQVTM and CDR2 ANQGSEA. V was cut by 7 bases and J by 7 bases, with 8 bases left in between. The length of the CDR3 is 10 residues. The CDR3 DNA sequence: TGCAGCGATTACCTAAATGAGCAGTTCTTC. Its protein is CSDYLNEQFF.

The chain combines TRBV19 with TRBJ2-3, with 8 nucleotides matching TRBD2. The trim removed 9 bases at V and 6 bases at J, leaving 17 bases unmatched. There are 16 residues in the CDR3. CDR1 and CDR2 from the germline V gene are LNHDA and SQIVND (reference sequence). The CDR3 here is CARRRGGTSGGDTQYF. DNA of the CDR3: TGTGCCAGACGGCGAGGGGGAACTAGCGGTGGGGATACGCAGTATTTT.

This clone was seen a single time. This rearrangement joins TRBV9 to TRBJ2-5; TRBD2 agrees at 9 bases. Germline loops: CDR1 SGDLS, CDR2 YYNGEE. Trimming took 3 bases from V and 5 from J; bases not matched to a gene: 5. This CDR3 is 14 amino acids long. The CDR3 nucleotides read TGTGCCAGCAGCGGAGGCGGGGGGGCGGAGACCCAGTACTTC. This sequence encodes CASSGGGGAETQYF.

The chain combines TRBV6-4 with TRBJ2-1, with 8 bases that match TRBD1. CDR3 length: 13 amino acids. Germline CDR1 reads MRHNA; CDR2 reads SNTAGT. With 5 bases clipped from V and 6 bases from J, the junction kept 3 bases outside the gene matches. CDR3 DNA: TGTGCCAGCAGTCCTGACAGGGGCAATGAGCAGTTCTTC. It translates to CASSPDRGNEQFF.

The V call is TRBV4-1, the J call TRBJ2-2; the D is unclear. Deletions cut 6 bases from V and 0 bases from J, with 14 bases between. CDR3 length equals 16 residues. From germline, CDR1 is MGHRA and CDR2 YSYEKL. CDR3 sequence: CASSPFTGSNTGELFF. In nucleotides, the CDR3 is TGCGCCAGCAGTCCTTTCACCGGTTCGAACACCGGGGAGCTGTTTTTT.

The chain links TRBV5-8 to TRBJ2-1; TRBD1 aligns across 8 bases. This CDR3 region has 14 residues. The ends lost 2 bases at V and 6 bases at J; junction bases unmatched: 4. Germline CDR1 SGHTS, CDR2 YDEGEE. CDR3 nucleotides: TGTGCCAGCAGCTTTTCCGGGACAGGCAATGAGCAGTTCTTC. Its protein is CASSFSGTGNEQFF.